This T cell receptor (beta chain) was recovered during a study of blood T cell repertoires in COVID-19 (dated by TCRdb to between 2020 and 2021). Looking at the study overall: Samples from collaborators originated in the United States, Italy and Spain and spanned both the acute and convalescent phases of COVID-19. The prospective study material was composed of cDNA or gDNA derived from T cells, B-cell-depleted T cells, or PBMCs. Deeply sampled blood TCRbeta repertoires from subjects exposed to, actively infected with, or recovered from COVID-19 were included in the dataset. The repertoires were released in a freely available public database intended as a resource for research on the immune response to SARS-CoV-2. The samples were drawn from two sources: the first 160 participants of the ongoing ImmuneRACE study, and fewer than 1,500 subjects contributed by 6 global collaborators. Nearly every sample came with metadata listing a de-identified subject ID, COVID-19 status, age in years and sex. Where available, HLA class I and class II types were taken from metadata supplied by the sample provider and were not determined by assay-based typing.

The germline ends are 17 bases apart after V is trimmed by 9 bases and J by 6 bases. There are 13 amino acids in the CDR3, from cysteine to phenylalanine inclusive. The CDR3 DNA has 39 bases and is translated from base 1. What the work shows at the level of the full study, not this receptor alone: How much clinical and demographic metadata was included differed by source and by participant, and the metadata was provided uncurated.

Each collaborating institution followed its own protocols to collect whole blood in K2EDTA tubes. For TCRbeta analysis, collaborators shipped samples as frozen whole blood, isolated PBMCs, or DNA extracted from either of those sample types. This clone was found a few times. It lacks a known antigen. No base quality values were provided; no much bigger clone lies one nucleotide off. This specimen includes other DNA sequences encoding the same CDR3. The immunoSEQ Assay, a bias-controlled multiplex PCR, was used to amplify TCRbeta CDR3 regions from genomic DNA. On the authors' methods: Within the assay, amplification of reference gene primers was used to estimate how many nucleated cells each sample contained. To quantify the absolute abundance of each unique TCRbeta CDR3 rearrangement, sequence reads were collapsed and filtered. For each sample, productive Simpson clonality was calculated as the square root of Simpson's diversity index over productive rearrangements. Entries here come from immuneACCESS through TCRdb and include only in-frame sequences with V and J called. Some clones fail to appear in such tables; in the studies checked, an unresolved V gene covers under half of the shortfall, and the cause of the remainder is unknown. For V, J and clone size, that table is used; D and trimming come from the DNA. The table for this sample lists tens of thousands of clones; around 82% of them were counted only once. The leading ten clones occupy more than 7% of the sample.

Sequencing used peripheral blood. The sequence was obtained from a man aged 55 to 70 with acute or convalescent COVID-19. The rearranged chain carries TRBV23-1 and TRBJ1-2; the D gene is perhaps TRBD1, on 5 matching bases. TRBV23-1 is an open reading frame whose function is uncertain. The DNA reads TGCGCCAGGCACGACCGGGGGGAGGATGGCTACACCTTC. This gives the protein CARHDRGEDGYTF.